These 13 T cell receptor beta chains were all obtained from the same sample, sequenced in a study of blood T cell repertoires in COVID-19. Here immunoSEQ multiplex PCR was the method, and the copy in TCRdb shows in-frame clones only, minus some. Here the sample spans some 50,000 clones, less than 90% being singletons. Sequencing was carried out using peripheral blood. The receptors shown here come from a human donor in a cohort sampled during active COVID-19.

The chain is built from TRBV4-1 and TRBJ2-6; 7 bases agree with TRBD1. After removal of 1 base from V and 0 bases from J, the junction contained 6 bases not matched to a gene. The CDR3 consists of 18 residues. Germline CDR1 is MGHRA and CDR2 is YSYEKL. CDR3 bases: TGCGCCAGCAGCCAAGTAGAGACAGGGTCCTCTGGGGCCAACGTCCTGACTTTC. This gives the protein CASSQVETGSSGANVLTF.

The sample holds a few counts of this clone. The rearrangement joins TRBV5-1 to TRBJ2-1; D might be TRBD1 (5 bases). The CDR3 covers 12 residues. CDR1 and CDR2 (germline): SGHRS, YFSETQ. V was shortened by 5 bases and J by 4 bases, with 7 bases between the two germline ends. The CDR3 spells CASSSGYNEQFF. The CDR3 DNA reads as TGCGCCAGCAGTTCAGGGTACAATGAGCAGTTCTTC.

V gene TRBV18 combines with J gene TRBJ2-3, with D maybe TRBD1 (5 bases). V was cut by 6 bases and J by 4 bases, with 11 bases left in between. The V gene's germline CDR1 is KGHSH and CDR2 LQKENI. This CDR3 has 13 residues. The chain's CDR3 is CASSQGSSDTQYF. The CDR3 nucleotides are TGTGCCAGCTCCCAGGGAAGCTCAGATACGCAGTATTTT. Combining the CDR3 with reference TRBV18 and TRBJ2-3 gives the whole variable domain NAGVMQNPRHLVRRRGQEARLRCSPMKGHSHVYWYRQLPEEGLKFMVYLQKENIIDESGMPKERFSAEFPKEGPSILRIQQVVRGDSAAYFCASSQGSSDTQYFGPGTRLTVL.

This rearrangement joins TRBV29-1 to TRBJ2-7, with 8 positions matching TRBD1. Germline CDR1 and CDR2: SQVTM and ANQGSEA. V lost 6 bases, J lost 7 bases, and 11 bases stayed unmatched. This CDR3 is 13 amino acids long. In DNA, the CDR3 is TGCAGCGTCGGTGGGGGACAGGCTGAGGAGCAGTACTTC. It specifies CSVGGGQAEEQYF.

This chain connects TRBV5-1 to TRBJ1-6; D is uncertain. V was clipped by 0 bases and J by 1 base, with 11 bases between them. Germline V gene data show CDR1 as SGHRS and CDR2 as YFSETQ. This CDR3 spans 17 amino acids. Here the CDR3 reads CASSLASGSSYNSPLHF. CDR3 sequence (DNA): TGCGCCAGCAGCTTGGCGAGTGGTTCTTCCTATAATTCACCCCTCCACTTT.

The rearrangement uses TRBV2 and TRBJ2-4, with a weak D call TRBD1 (5 bases). Germline CDR1 is SNHLY and CDR2 is FYNNEI. The CDR3 length is 18 residues. The V and J ends lost 2 bases and 0 bases respectively, with 17 bases between them. CDR3 bases: TGTGCCAGCAGTGAACGTGTGGCAGGGCCACTAGCCAAAAACATTCAGTACTTC. Protein: CASSERVAGPLAKNIQYF.

The gene calls are TRBV2 and TRBJ2-7; no clear D gene. Germline V CDR1 and CDR2: SNHLY, FYNNEI. The CDR3 contains 14 residues. With 7 bases removed from V and 0 bases from J, the gap between germline ends came to 13 bases. CDR3 sequence: CASTLTGSSYEQYF. CDR3 coding DNA: TGTGCCAGCACGCTGACTGGTAGCTCCTACGAGCAGTACTTC.

J is TRBJ2-2 and V is TRBV12-5, with a tentative D call TRBD2 (5 bases). Between the trimmed V and J ends, which lost 6 bases and 4 bases, there was a span of 18 bases. CDR1 is LGHNT and CDR2 is FRNRAP in the germline V gene. The CDR3 extends over 16 amino acids. The CDR3 loop reads CASGSNRGAVTGELFF. In DNA form, the CDR3 reads TGTGCTAGTGGCTCAAACCGGGGAGCGGTCACCGGGGAGCTGTTTTTT. The complete variable domain, with remaining parts taken from reference TRBV12-5 and TRBJ2-2, reads DARVTQTPRHKVTEMGQEVTMRCQPILGHNTVFWYRQTMMQGLELLAYFRNRAPLDDSGMPKDRFSAEMPDATLATLKIQPSEPRDSAVYFCASGSNRGAVTGELFFGEGSRLTVL.

The chain has TRBV5-4 and TRBJ2-3; 10 nucleotides agree with TRBD2. Germline V lookup: CDR1 SGHNT, CDR2 YYREEE (reference sequence). The CDR3 is 16 residues long. Trimming cost V 4 bases and J 5 bases; bases outside gene matches: 10. DNA for the CDR3: TGTGCCAGCAGCCTACCGGGACTAGCGAAGGGAGATACGCAGTATTTT. Amino acid sequence: CASSLPGLAKGDTQYF.

The rearrangement links TRBV12-3 or TRBV12-4 to TRBJ2-7; TRBD1 is a possible D gene (6 bases). The V and J ends lost 5 bases and 1 base respectively, with 9 bases between them. CDR3 length equals 13 residues. This chain's CDR3 is CASSVQGSYEQYF. The CDR3 bases are TGTGCCAGCAGTGTCCAGGGGTCCTACGAGCAGTACTTC.

This chain connects TRBV19 to TRBJ2-4; 7 nucleotides agree with TRBD1. The germline gives CDR1 LNHDA, CDR2 SQIVND (reference sequence). The junction had 10 bases not matched to a gene; V was cut back by 8 bases and J by 0 bases. There are 16 residues in the CDR3. The CDR3 spells CASARRQGIAKNIQYF. The CDR3 nucleotides read TGTGCCAGTGCTCGTAGACAGGGAATAGCCAAAAACATTCAGTACTTC.

This rearrangement joins TRBV30 to TRBJ1-4, with 7 bases aligning to TRBD1. The junction had 12 bases not matched to a gene; V was cut back by 3 bases and J by 8 bases. The V gene's germline CDR1 is GTSNPN and CDR2 SVGIG (reference sequence). The CDR3 is 15 residues long. The CDR3 DNA is TGTGCCTGGAGCAAAAACAGGGGCGGCGACGAAAAACTGTTTTTT. Protein sequence: CAWSKNRGGDEKLFF.

The J gene is TRBJ1-4, the V gene TRBV4-1; 10 nucleotides align to TRBD1. The CDR3 length is 17 residues. Germline assignment: CDR1 MGHRA and CDR2 YSYEKL. Losses at the gene ends were 6 bases for V and 8 bases for J; bases not matched to a gene: 15. CDR3 DNA sequence: TGCGCCAGCAGATCCGGGACAGGGGTAAATAGTGGCGAAAAACTGTTTTTT. Translation gives CASRSGTGVNSGEKLFF.